The 20 T cell receptor beta chains below were found in one sample sequenced in a study of human T cells and chemical hapten exposure. Using its own MiXCR run on the RACE reads, TCRdb lists one record per CDR3 protein. The top ten clones hold 1.6% of a sample with about 85,000 distinct CDR3 sequences, approximately 10% of them seen once. Time point meaning: patch test 2, 6 weeks after DPC sensitization. Treatment noted: therapeutic diphenylcyclopropenone sensitization with weekly scalp DPC. The sample consisted of whole blood, taken in connection with sensitization to the hapten diphenylcyclopropenone (DPC). The receptors were sampled from a man younger than 35 with alopecia areata. Some clones in this sample may be carry-over from other donors' samples.

This clonotype was seen repeatedly, ten times or more. The chain couples TRBV9 to TRBJ1-1; perhaps TRBD1 as D (6 bases). Germline CDR1 and CDR2: SGDLS and YYNGEE. The CDR3 sequence is 15 residues long. V lost 0 bases to trimming and J lost 2 bases, with 11 bases between them. Written as DNA, the CDR3 is TGTGCCAGCAGCGTAGTGCCAGGGGATAACACTGAAGCTTTCTTT. It is translated as CASSVVPGDNTEAFF.

This clonotype was seen only a few times. V gene TRBV5-6 combines with J gene TRBJ1-1; D not certain. This CDR3 is 13 amino acids long. Trimming shortened V by 6 bases and J by 5 bases, and 14 bases separated the two germline ends. In germline, CDR1 is SGHDT, CDR2 YYEEEE. The CDR3, as DNA: TGTGCCAGCACCCTCCCTTCGGGGACTGAAGCTTTCTTT. Protein: CASTLPSGTEAFF.

This chain joins TRBV2 and TRBJ2-5, with D unresolved. Per germline, CDR1 SNHLY and CDR2 FYNNEI. The CDR3 has 11 residues. V lost 6 bases and J 4 bases, leaving 6 bases between the germline ends. This chain's CDR3 is CASRRLETQYF. CDR3 coding DNA: TGTGCCAGCAGGCGGTTAGAGACCCAGTACTTC.

The chain joins TRBV28 to TRBJ2-2; D unclear. The CDR3 extends over 18 amino acids. V lost 5 bases and J lost 5, with 24 bases in between. Looked up from germline, CDR1 is MDHEN and CDR2 is SYDVKM. CDR3 nucleotides: TGTGCCAGCAGTCCAACTGCGCGGACCCCAGCCGGGACCGGGGAGCTGTTTTTT. Amino acids: CASSPTARTPAGTGELFF.

A few counts support this clonotype. J is TRBJ1-1 and V is TRBV10-2, with 8 bases that match TRBD1. Germline loops: CDR1 WSHSY, CDR2 SAAADI. V dropped 8 bases and J dropped 3; count of bases not matched to a gene: 8. The CDR3 has 14 amino acids. The CDR3, as DNA: TGCGCCAGCCAGTACTACAGGGGGGACACTGAAGCTTTCTTT. Its translation is CASQYYRGDTEAFF.

This clonotype appeared a few times. This chain joins TRBV11-3 and TRBJ2-2; TRBD1 agrees at 9 bases. There are 14 residues in the CDR3. Germline CDR1 is SGHNT and CDR2 is YENEEA. V lost 5 bases and J lost 4; bases outside the gene matches: 2. The CDR3 DNA reads as TGTGCCAGCAGCCGGGACAGGGTCACCGGGGAGCTGTTTTTT. Its protein product is CASSRDRVTGELFF.

The chain employs TRBV9 and TRBJ1-3; D is ambiguous. V lost 0 bases to trimming and J lost 0 bases, with 10 bases between them. The CDR3 length is 16 residues. CDR1 is SGDLS and CDR2 is YYNGEE in the germline V gene. The CDR3 loop reads CASSVDPGSSGNTIYF. CDR3 coding DNA: TGTGCCAGCAGCGTAGATCCGGGCAGCTCTGGAAACACCATATATTTT.

This clonotype was counted ten times or more. The gene calls are TRBV14 and TRBJ2-7, with 8 positions matching TRBD2. Germline CDR1 and CDR2: SGHDN and FVKESK. V was clipped by 4 bases and J by 3 bases; unmatched bases: 14. The CDR3 runs 17 residues. CDR3 nucleotides: TGTGCCAGCAGCCTGGGCGAAGCGGGGGTAACCGACTACGAGCAGTACGTC. This translates into CASSLGEAGVTDYEQYV.

This clonotype has just a few counts. The gene calls are TRBV18 and TRBJ1-4; D uncertain. CDR1 KGHSH and CDR2 LQKENI come from the germline V gene. The V and J ends lost 1 base and 0 bases respectively, with 6 bases between them. The CDR3 sequence is 15 residues long. The CDR3 DNA sequence: TGTGCCAGCTCACCACGAAGTGCAACTAATGAAAAACTGTTTTTT. Protein: CASSPRSATNEKLFF.

Ten or more counts support this clonotype. The J gene is TRBJ2-7, the V gene TRBV18; D may match TRBD1 or TRBD2 (5 bases each). This CDR3 is built from 13 residues. Trimming took 2 bases from V and 3 from J, leaving 8 bases between them. The germline gives CDR1 KGHSH, CDR2 LQKENI. The CDR3 region is CASSPGTYYEQYV. The CDR3 nucleotides read TGTGCCAGCTCACCAGGGACGTACTACGAGCAGTACGTC.

This clonotype has ten or more counts. The chain is built from TRBV29-1 and TRBJ1-4; no definite D call. The CDR3 spans 10 residues. The V end was cut by 4 bases, the J end by 8 bases, with 5 bases between. Germline values: CDR1 SQVTM, CDR2 ANQGSEA. The CDR3 DNA is TGCAGCGTTGGCGGGGAAAAACTGTTTTTT. This translates into CSVGGEKLFF.

V is TRBV27 and J is TRBJ2-5; a weak D match, TRBD2 (6 bases). V was clipped by 5 bases and J by 1 base, with 14 bases between them. CDR1 MNHEY and CDR2 SMNVEV come from the germline V gene (reference sequence). The CDR3 is 15 residues long. The CDR3 protein is CASSPIAAGQETQYF. In nucleotides, the CDR3 is TGTGCCAGCAGTCCGATAGCGGCCGGCCAAGAGACCCAGTACTTC.

This clonotype has at least ten counts. The rearrangement links TRBV28 to TRBJ2-7; possibly TRBD1 or TRBD2 for D (5 bases each). The CDR3 covers 15 residues. The V end lost 6 bases, the J end lost 0 bases, and 15 bases lay between the germline ends. The germline CDR1 and CDR2 sequences are MDHEN and SYDVKM. CDR3 DNA sequence: TGTGCCAGCAGCCCTGGGACCCCGAGCTCCTACGAGCAGTACTTC. It is translated as CASSPGTPSSYEQYF. Using reference TRBV28 and TRBJ2-7 for the parts outside the CDR3, the full variable domain is DVKVTQSSRYLVKRTGEKVFLECVQDMDHENMFWYRQDPGLGLRLIYFSYDVKMKEKGDIPEGYSVSREKKERFSLILESASTNQTSMYLCASSPGTPSSYEQYFGPGTRLTVT.

At least ten counts were recorded for this clonotype. The rearrangement uses TRBV7-2 and TRBJ2-1; the D is unclear. This CDR3 comprises 15 residues. Germline assignment: CDR1 SGHTA and CDR2 FQGNSA. V was pared by 4 bases and J by 1 base, with 11 bases between. The CDR3 bases are TGTGCCAGCAGCTCATATCGGAATTCCTACAATGAGCAGTTCTTC. Protein: CASSSYRNSYNEQFF.

This clonotype was seen many times. J is TRBJ2-3 and V is TRBV20-1; tentatively, D is TRBD1 (6 bases). There are 15 residues in the CDR3. V was shortened by 2 bases and J by 4 bases, with 16 bases between the two germline ends. Germline V gene sequence: CDR1 DFQATT, CDR2 SNEGSKA (reference sequence). The CDR3 spells CSARPPTGLADTQYF. The CDR3 nucleotides are TGCAGTGCTAGACCGCCAACAGGGCTGGCAGATACGCAGTATTTT.

In its sample, this clonotype was seen a few times. The chain employs TRBV15 and TRBJ2-1, with 13 bases aligning to TRBD2. Germline loops: CDR1 LNHNV, CDR2 YYDKDF (reference sequence). After removal of 1 base from V and 5 bases from J, the junction contained 5 bases not matched to a gene. The CDR3 runs 17 residues. The CDR3 loop reads CATSRGLGLAGDNEQFF. The CDR3, as DNA: TGTGCCACCAGCAGAGGTTTAGGACTAGCGGGGGACAATGAGCAGTTCTTC.

The rearrangement joins TRBV12-3 or TRBV12-4 to TRBJ2-3, with TRBD2 identical over 11 bases. The CDR3 loop spans 15 amino acids. V lost 4 bases and J lost 2; bases outside the gene matches: 2. The CDR3, as DNA: TGTGCCAGCAGTTCTAGCGGGGGGTTCACAGATACGCAGTATTTT. Translating gives CASSSSGGFTDTQYF.

In its sample, this clonotype was seen many times. The rearrangement links TRBV11-2 to TRBJ1-4; D remains unclear. V was shortened by 0 bases and J by 5 bases, with 4 bases between the two germline ends. The germline V gene has CDR1 SGHAT and CDR2 FQNNGV. The CDR3 spans 13 residues. CDR3 sequence: CASSLERNEKLFF. The CDR3 coding sequence is TGTGCCAGCAGCTTAGAGAGAAATGAAAAACTGTTTTTT.

This clonotype was found a few times. An end of the junction differs from the germline gene, which may be a read error. CDR3 DNA: TGTGCCAGCGGTGATTACACTGAAGCTTTCTTT. Protein sequence: CASGDYTEAFF. The rearrangement uses TRBV6-1 and TRBJ1-1; D gene ambiguous. This CDR3 is built from 11 residues. Germline V gene lookup returns CDR1 MNHNS and CDR2 SASEGT.

This clonotype showed up many times. The chain combines TRBV6-2 or TRBV6-3 with TRBJ2-5, with no clear D. Germline CDR1 reads MNHEY; CDR2 reads SVGEGT. This CDR3 is built from 13 residues. V was shortened by 2 bases and J by 7 bases, with 11 bases between the two germline ends. For the CDR3, the DNA is TGTGCCAGCAGTTACGGGCAGACCCGGACCCAGTACTTC. Translated: CASSYGQTRTQYF.